The rows below give T cell receptor beta chains drawn from one sample of a study of T-cell memory formation after mild COVID-19. TCRdb ran MiXCR on the 5' RACE reads and lists one entry per CDR3 protein. The sample shows tens of thousands of distinct CDR3 sequences, 16% of them seen only once. Sequencing was done on a sample of PBMCs or a T cell subset sorted from them (not recorded which). Receptors were obtained from an adult woman who had mild COVID-19 (a few samples of this study predate the infection). Cell type and time point are not known. The CDR3 runs from the conserved cysteine through the conserved F or W. A D gene is named only where the DNA matches it firmly. The listing skips clone size in some rows; elsewhere it reads once, few, many or a size class.

j_gene	v_gene	abundance	d_gene	CDR3aa	CDR3nt
TRBJ2-1	TRBV9	NA	TRBD1	CASSLPRGQGPVNEQFF	TGTGCCAGCAGCCTACCGAGGGGACAGGGTCCGGTCAATGAGCAGTTCTTC
TRBJ2-1	TRBV20-1	few	NA	CSARGFDSYNEQFF	TGCAGTGCTAGAGGTTTTGACTCCTACAATGAGCAGTTCTTC
TRBJ2-3	TRBV7-9	few	NA	CASSPPRLTPVNTQYF	TGTGCCAGCAGTCCGCCGCGACTGACCCCGGTAAATACGCAGTATTTT
TRBJ2-1	TRBV11-1	few	NA	CASSHTSNGDNEQFF	TGTGCCAGCAGCCACACTAGTAACGGGGACAATGAGCAGTTCTTC
TRBJ1-1	TRBV29-1	few	TRBD1	CSVRAGGTEAFF	TGCAGCGTTAGGGCAGGGGGCACTGAAGCTTTCTTT
TRBJ2-7	TRBV12-3/TRBV12-4	few	TRBD1	CASTIRQGAYEQYF	TGTGCCAGCACGATCCGACAGGGGGCCTACGAGCAGTACTTC
TRBJ2-2	TRBV19	few	NA	CASTNLGGWNTGELFF	TGTGCCAGTACTAACCTCGGAGGGTGGAACACCGGGGAGCTGTTTTTT
TRBJ1-6	TRBV6-5	NA	TRBD1	CASSTRGALMGQGGYSPLHF	TGTGCCAGCAGTACCCGAGGGGCCCTGATGGGACAGGGGGGATATTCACCCCTCCACTTT
TRBJ1-2	TRBV15	NA	TRBD1	CATSRERQGARYGYTF	TGTGCCACCAGCAGAGAGAGACAGGGGGCGCGTTATGGCTACACCTTC
TRBJ1-1	TRBV5-1	few	NA	CASSSGLGVGSTEAFF	TGCGCCAGCAGCTCGGGACTCGGGGTCGGTAGCACTGAAGCTTTCTTT
TRBJ1-2	TRBV4-1	once	TRBD1	CASSQVGGQDLHGYTF	TGCGCCAGCAGCCAAGTAGGCGGACAGGATCTTCATGGCTACACCTTC
TRBJ2-7	TRBV30	few	NA	CAWSPGSSYEQYF	TGTGCCTGGAGTCCCGGTAGCTCCTACGAGCAGTACTTC
TRBJ2-1	TRBV7-9	many	TRBD2	CASSHLETGLAGGAGEQFF	TGTGCCAGCAGCCATTTAGAGACGGGACTAGCGGGGGGAGCTGGTGAGCAGTTCTTC
TRBJ2-7	TRBV20-1	few	TRBD1	CSARADRDYEQYF	TGCAGTGCTAGAGCGGACAGGGACTACGAGCAGTACTTC
TRBJ2-7	TRBV24-1	few	TRBD1	CATSEGRGYEQYF	TGTGCCACCAGTGAGGGCAGGGGGTACGAGCAGTACTTC
TRBJ1-1	TRBV7-6	NA	TRBD1	CASSYATGFTEAFF	TGTGCCAGCAGCTACGCGACAGGGTTCACTGAAGCTTTCTTT
TRBJ1-1	TRBV20-1	NA	NA	CSASPYSNTEAFF	TGCAGTGCTAGCCCATATAGCAACACTGAAGCTTTCTTT
TRBJ2-2	TRBV4-1	few	NA	CASSPGGPGELFF	TGCGCCAGCAGCCCAGGGGGGCCCGGGGAGCTGTTTTTT
TRBJ2-1	TRBV19	NA	TRBD1	CASNPGQGDNEQFF	TGTGCCAGTAACCCGGGACAGGGCGACAATGAGCAGTTCTTC
TRBJ1-1	TRBV5-1	NA	TRBD1	CASSFTGGLNTEAFF	TGCGCCAGCAGCTTCACAGGGGGCTTGAACACTGAAGCTTTCTTT
TRBJ2-7	TRBV20-1	few	NA	CSASVGGTGEQYF	TGCAGTGCTAGTGTAGGGGGTACTGGCGAGCAGTACTTC
TRBJ2-6	TRBV7-9	NA	NA	CASSLPSEESSGANVLTF	TGTGCCAGCAGCTTACCTTCAGAGGAATCCTCTGGGGCCAACGTCCTGACTTTC
TRBJ2-7	TRBV14	medium-sized	TRBD1	CASSRPGQGYYEQYF	TGTGCCAGCAGCCGTCCGGGACAGGGATACTACGAGCAGTACTTC
TRBJ1-6	TRBV7-3	NA	NA	CASSLNSGESPLHF	TGTGCCAGCAGCTTGAACAGCGGGGAATCACCCCTCCACTTT
TRBJ2-7	TRBV10-3	few	TRBD1	CAISGDSYEQYF	TGTGCCATCAGCGGGGACAGCTACGAGCAGTACTTC
TRBJ2-2	TRBV12-3/TRBV12-4	few	NA	CASSIDPPRNTGELFF	TGTGCCAGCAGTATTGATCCGCCTAGGAACACCGGGGAGCTGTTTTTT
TRBJ1-1	TRBV20-1	NA	NA	CSAKRGGHTEAFF	TGCAGTGCAAAAAGGGGGGGTCACACTGAAGCTTTCTTT
TRBJ2-1	TRBV5-1	NA	NA	CASRHGPGNNEQFF	TGCGCCAGCAGACACGGCCCTGGGAACAATGAGCAGTTCTTC
TRBJ2-5	TRBV19	NA	NA	CASSMDLATETQYF	TGTGCCAGTAGTATGGACCTGGCGACAGAGACCCAGTACTTC
TRBJ2-7	TRBV24-1	NA	NA	CATSDLRHLEQYF	TGTGCCACCAGTGATTTGCGACATTTGGAGCAGTACTTC
TRBJ1-1	TRBV6-4	NA	NA	CASSDGGDHTEAFF	TGTGCCAGCAGTGACGGTGGGGACCACACTGAAGCTTTCTTT
TRBJ1-4	TRBV29-1	NA	NA	CSVILRETNEKLFF	TGCAGCGTGATACTAAGGGAGACTAATGAAAAACTGTTTTTT